The T cell receptor (beta chain) under discussion was sequenced for a study of beta chain features in type 1 diabetes. Expressed TCRB transcripts were sequenced after all isolated RNA was converted to cDNA. Data came from immunoSEQ multiplex PCR; TCRdb stores just in-frame clones and leaves some out. The table lists 150,000 to 200,000 clones, about 9.1% of them singletons, with roughly 2.5% in the top ten. CDR1 is SGHRS, CDR2 YFSETQ, per germline. V was shortened by 7 bases and J by 0 bases, with 16 bases between the two germline ends. The CDR3 contains 15 residues. Sequencing was done on a sample of central memory CD4+ T cells from blood. The sequence was collected from a woman aged 18-30 years in good health. The genes are TRBV5-1 and TRBJ1-2, with a weak D call TRBD1 (6 bases). Written as DNA, the CDR3 is TGCGCCAGCCGGAGTGGGGACACCTCTAACTATGGCTACACCTTC. Amino acids: CASRSGDTSNYGYTF.